This TCR beta chain originates from a study of shared clonotypes between healthy human individuals. Using immunoSEQ multiplex PCR, the repertoire was profiled, and TCRdb retains in-frame clones only, with some absent. The data hold fewer than 400,000 clones, with about 74% observed a single time. Subsets obtained from CD4+ cells comprised CD45RA+ naive and CD45RA-negative memory cells. This CDR3 is 13 amino acids long. Germline-derived CDR1 and CDR2 are KGHSH and LQKENI. Trimming left V 5 bases short and J 6 bases short, with 10 bases between. Sequencing was done on a sample of memory CD4+ T cells sorted from blood. The subset here: CD45RA-negative fraction. The sequence was collected from a man aged 25-45 years in good health. The rearrangement joins TRBV18 to TRBJ2-2; possibly TRBD2 for D (6 bases). CDR3 nucleotide sequence: TGTGCCAGCTCAAACGGGGGATCCGGGGAGCTGTTTTTT. It codes for CASSNGGSGELFF.